This T cell receptor beta chain is from a study of cytomegalovirus exposure and HLA in healthy donors. The ends were cut back, 0 bases at V and 0 bases at J, with 11 bases in the middle. Germline assignment: CDR1 LGHNA and CDR2 YNFKEQ. This CDR3 spans 16 amino acids. General study results and limits: While the bulk of TCR sequences proved rare, some public TCRs turned up in many donors.

Worth noting for this clone: Its antigen is as yet unknown.

Repertoires were generated with immunoSEQ multiplex PCR, while TCRdb's copy carries only in-frame clones and drops some. The sample consists of about 73,000 clones, roughly 90% of them appearing once. The V and J genes are TRBV4-2 and TRBJ2-5; D gene unclear. This TCR derives from a woman aged 18 to 35 in good health and CMV-seropositive. The sequenced material came from PBMCs. The chain's CDR3 is CASSQDRTANQETQYF. The CDR3 nucleotides are TGTGCCAGCAGCCAAGATAGAACAGCAAACCAAGAGACCCAGTACTTC.